This TCR beta chain was found in a study of regulatory T cells in long-lasting Graves disease. Study results and caveats: TRBV28 was favored in persistent disease, as were TRBJ1-2 and TRBJ2-5. Persistent Graves' cases showed lower TCR diversity than newly diagnosed cases.

The time point here: persistent/refractory GD, antithyroid drugs over 5 years with positive TRAb. Scientists built the TCR library using RNA that was extracted from PBMCs. Graves' disease diagnosis used American Thyroid Association guidelines. Tubes containing EDTA received approximately 9 milliliters of drawn peripheral blood. This clonotype has at least ten counts. Its antigen is unidentified. Building of the TCR beta libraries involved iRepertoire HTBI primers and Arm-PCR of CDR3 regions. Each CDR3 protein is one row after TCRdb ran MiXCR on the multiplex PCR reads. The sample gives about 470,000 distinct CDR3 sequences, roughly 21% of which show up once; less than 9% is in the top ten. V was clipped by 6 bases and J by 3 bases, with 5 bases between them. This CDR3 has 11 amino acids. Germline-derived CDR1 and CDR2 are MDHEN and SYDVKM.

The TCR was taken from a female donor with Graves disease. Sample: peripheral blood mononuclear cells (PBMCs), taken when the disease was refractory, from a patient treated with antithyroid drugs. This rearrangement joins TRBV28 to TRBJ2-5; D could derive from TRBD1 or TRBD2 (5 bases each). The CDR3 region has the DNA TGTGCCAGCAGGGGGGAAGAGACCCAGTACTTC. Translating gives CASRGEETQYF.